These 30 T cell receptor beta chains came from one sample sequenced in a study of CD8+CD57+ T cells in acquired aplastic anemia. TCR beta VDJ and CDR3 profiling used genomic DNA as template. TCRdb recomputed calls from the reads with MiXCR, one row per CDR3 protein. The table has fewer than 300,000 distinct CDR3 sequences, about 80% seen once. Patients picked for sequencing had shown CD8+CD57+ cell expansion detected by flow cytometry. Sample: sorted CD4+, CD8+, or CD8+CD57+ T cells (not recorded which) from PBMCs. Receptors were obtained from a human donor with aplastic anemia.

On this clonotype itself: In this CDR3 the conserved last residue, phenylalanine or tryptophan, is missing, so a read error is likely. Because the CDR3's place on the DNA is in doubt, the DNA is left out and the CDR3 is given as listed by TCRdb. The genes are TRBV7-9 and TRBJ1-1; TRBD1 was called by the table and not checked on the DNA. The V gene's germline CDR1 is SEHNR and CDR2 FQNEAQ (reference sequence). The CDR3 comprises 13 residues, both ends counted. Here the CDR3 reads CASSLAGGPETFS.

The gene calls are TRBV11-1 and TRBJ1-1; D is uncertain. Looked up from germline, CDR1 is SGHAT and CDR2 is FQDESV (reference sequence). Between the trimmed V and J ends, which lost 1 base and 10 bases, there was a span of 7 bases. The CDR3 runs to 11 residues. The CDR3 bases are TGTGCCAGCAGCTTAGATATGACAGCTTTCTTT. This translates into CASSLDMTAFF.

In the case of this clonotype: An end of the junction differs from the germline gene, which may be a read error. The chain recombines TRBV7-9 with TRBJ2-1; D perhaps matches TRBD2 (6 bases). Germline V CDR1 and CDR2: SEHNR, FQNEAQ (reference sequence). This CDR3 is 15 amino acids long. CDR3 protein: CASSRAGRYGAEEFF. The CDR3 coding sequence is TGTGCCAGCAGCAGAGCGGGTCGCTACGGGGCTGAGGAGTTCTTC.

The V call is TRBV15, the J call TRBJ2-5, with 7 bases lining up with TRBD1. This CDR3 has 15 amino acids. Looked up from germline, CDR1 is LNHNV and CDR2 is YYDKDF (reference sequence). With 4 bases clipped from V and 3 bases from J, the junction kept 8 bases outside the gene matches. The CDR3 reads CATSTRQGIEETQYF. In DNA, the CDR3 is TGTGCCACCAGCACCCGACAGGGAATCGAAGAGACCCAGTACTTC. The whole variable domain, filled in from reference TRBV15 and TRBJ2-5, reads DAMVIQNPRYQVTQFGKPVTLSCSQTLNHNVMYWYQQKSSQAPKLLFHYYDKDFNNEADTPDNFQSRRPNTSFCFLDIRSPGLGDTAMYLCATSTRQGIEETQYFGPGTRLLVL.

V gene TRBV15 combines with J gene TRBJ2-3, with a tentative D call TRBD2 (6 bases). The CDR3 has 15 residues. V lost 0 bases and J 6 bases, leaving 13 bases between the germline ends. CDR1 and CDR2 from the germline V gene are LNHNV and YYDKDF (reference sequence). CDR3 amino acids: CATSREELASDTQYF. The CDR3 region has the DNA TGTGCCACCAGCAGAGAGGAACTAGCTAGTGATACGCAGTATTTT.

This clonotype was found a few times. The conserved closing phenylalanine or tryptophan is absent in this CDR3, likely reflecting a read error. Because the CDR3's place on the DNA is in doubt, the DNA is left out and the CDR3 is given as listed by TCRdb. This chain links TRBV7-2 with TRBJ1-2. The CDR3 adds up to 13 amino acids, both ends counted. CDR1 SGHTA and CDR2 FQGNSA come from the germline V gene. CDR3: CASSLGPTTSQET.

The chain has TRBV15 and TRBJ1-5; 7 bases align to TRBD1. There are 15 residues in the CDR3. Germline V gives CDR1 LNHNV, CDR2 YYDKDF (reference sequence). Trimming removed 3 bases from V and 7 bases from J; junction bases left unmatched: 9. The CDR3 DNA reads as TGTGCCACCAGCAGGGGAGGGGGCGAGGGACAGCCCCAGCATTTT. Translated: CATSRGGGEGQPQHF.

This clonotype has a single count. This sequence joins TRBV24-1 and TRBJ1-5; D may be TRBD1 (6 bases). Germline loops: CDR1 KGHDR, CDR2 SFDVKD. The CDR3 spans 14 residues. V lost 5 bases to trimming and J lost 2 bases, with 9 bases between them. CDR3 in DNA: TGTGCCACCAGTGCCAGGGGAGGCAATCAGCCCCAGCATTTT. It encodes CATSARGGNQPQHF.

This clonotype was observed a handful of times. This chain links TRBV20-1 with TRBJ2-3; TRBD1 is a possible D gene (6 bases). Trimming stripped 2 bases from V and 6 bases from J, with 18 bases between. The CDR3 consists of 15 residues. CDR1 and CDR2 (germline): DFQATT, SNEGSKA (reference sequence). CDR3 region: CSARMASGDVDTQYF. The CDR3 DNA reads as TGCAGTGCTAGAATGGCGTCAGGGGATGTGGATACGCAGTATTTT.

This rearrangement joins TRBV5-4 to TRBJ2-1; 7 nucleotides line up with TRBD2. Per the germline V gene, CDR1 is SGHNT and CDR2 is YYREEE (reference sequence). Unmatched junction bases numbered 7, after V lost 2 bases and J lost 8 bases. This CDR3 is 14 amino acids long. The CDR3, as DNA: TGTGCCAGCAGCTTTACTAGCGCAGCGGATGAGCAGTTCTTC. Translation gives CASSFTSAADEQFF.

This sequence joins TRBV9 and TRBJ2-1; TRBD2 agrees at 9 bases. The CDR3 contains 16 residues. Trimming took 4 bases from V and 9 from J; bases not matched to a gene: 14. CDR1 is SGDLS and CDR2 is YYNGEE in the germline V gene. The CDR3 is CASSLQPSGGSGEQFF. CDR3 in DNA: TGTGCCAGCAGCCTTCAACCAAGCGGGGGGAGCGGTGAGCAGTTCTTC.

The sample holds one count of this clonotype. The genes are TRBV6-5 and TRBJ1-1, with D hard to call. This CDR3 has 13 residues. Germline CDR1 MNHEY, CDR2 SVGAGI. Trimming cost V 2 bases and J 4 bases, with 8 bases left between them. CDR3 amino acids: CASSYQGSTEAFF. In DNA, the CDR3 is TGTGCCAGCAGTTACCAAGGGAGCACTGAAGCTTTCTTT.

The CDR3 bases are TGTGCCAGTAGTATTTCTTGCGGGGCCAATAATGAGCAGTACTTC. Its translation: CASSISCGANNEQYF. The chain links TRBV19 to TRBJ2-1, with D maybe TRBD2 (6 bases). The J call is uncertain, as TRBJ2-7 better fits the DNA end. Germline V gives CDR1 LNHDA, CDR2 SQIVND (reference sequence). The CDR3 loop spans 15 amino acids.

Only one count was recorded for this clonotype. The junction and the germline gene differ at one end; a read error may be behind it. The CDR3 DNA reads TGTGCCACCAGCACTGGCAGCGAGCAAGAAACCCAGCAGTACTTC. It encodes CATSTGSEQETQQYF. V gene TRBV9 combines with J gene TRBJ2-5; D call uncertain. The CDR3 extends over 15 amino acids. Germline loops: CDR1 SGDLS, CDR2 YYNGEE.

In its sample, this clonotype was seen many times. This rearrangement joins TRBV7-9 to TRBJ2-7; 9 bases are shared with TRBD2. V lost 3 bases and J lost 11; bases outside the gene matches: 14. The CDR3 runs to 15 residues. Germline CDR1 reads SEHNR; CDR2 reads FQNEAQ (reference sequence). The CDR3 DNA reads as TGTGCCAGCAGCTTTGAAAGAAGCGGGGGGAGCGATGAGTACTTC. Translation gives CASSFERSGGSDEYF.

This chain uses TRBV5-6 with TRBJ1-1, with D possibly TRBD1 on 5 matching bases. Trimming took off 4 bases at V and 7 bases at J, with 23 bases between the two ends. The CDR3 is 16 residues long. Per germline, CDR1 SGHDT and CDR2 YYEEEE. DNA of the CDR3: TGTGCCAGCAGCGCGGAGAGGGGACCCACCGGGGTTGAAGCTTTCTTT. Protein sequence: CASSAERGPTGVEAFF.

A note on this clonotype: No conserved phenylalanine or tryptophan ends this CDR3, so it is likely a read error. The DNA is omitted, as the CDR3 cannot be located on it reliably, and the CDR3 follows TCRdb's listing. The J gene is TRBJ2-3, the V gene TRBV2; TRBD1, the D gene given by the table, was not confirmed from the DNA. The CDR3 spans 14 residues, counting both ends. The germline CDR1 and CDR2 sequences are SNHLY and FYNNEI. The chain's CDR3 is CASLTGGTDAFFGQ.

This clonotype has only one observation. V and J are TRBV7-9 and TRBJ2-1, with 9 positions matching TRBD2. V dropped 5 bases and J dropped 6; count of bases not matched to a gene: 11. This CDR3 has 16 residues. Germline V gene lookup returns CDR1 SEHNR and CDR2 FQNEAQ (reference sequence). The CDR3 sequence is CASSLRSSGSSNEQFF. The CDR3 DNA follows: TGTGCCAGCAGCCTCAGAAGTAGCGGGAGCAGCAATGAGCAGTTCTTC.

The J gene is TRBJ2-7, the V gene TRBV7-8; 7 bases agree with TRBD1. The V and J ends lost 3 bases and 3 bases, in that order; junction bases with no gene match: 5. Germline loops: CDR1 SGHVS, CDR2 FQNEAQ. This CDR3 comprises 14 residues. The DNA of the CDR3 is TGTGCCAGCAGCTTCACAGGGGATCACTACGAGCAGTACTTC. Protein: CASSFTGDHYEQYF.

CDR3: CASSRKDRRLQSLFF. The CDR3 nucleotides read TGTGCCAGCAGCCGCAAGGACAGGAGGCTACAATCACTGTTTTTT. This chain uses TRBV9 with TRBJ2-2, with TRBD1 identical over 7 bases. The germline gives CDR1 SGDLS, CDR2 YYNGEE. Trimming at V came to 4 bases and at J to 14 bases, leaving 17 bases not matched to a gene. The CDR3 loop spans 15 amino acids.

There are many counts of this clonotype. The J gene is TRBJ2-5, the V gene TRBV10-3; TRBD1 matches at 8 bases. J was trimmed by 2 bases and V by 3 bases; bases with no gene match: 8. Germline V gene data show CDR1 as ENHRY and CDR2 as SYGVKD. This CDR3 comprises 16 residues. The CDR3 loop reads CAISDPRGQAQETQYF. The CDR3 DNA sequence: TGTGCCATCAGTGACCCAAGGGGACAGGCTCAAGAGACCCAGTACTTC.

The CDR3 sequence is CASSVGSGVTGVVFF. For the CDR3, the DNA is TGTGCCAGCAGCGTAGGATCAGGGGTCACCGGCGTGGTGTTTTTT. The V call is TRBV9, the J call TRBJ2-2; TRBD1 might be the D (6 bases). The CDR3 is made up of 15 amino acids. The germline CDR1 and CDR2 sequences are SGDLS and YYNGEE. The germline V and J ends were trimmed by 0 bases and 15 bases, with 21 bases remaining between them.

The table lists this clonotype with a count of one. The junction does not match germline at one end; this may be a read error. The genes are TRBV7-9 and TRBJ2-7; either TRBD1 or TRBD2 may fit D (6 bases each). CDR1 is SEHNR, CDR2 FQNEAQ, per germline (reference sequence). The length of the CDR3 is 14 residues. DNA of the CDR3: TGTGCCAGCAGTTGGAGGGGGAGTTTAGGAGAGACGCACTTC. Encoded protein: CASSWRGSLGETHF.

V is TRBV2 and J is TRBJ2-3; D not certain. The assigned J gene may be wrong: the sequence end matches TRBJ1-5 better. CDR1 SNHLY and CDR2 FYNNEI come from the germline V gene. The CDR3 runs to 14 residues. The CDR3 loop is CASSLAGGTDTQHF. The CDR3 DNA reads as TGTGCCAGCAGTTTAGCGGGAGGTACTGATACGCAGCATTTT.

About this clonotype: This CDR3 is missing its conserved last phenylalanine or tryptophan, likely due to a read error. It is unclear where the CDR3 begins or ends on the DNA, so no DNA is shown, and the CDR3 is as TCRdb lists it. The CDR3 spells CASSVGGTSYNEL. V usage is TRBV9 and J usage is TRBJ2-3; the table's D call TRBD2 went unverified against the DNA. Germline CDR1 reads SGDLS; CDR2 reads YYNGEE. The CDR3 sequence runs 13 residues, both termini included.

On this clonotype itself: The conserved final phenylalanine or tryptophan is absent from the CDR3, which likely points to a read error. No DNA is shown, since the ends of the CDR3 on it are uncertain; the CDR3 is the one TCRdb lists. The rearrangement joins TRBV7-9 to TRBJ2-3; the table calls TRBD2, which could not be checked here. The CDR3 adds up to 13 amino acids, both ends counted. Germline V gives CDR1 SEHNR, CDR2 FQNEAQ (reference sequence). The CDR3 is CASSFEGSGGRYE.

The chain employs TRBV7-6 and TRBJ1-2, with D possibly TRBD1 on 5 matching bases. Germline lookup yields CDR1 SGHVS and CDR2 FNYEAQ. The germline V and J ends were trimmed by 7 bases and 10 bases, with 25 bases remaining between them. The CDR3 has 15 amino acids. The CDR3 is CASTLGRVSSGAYTF. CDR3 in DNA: TGTGCCAGCACCCTAGGGAGGGTCTCCTCTGGGGCCTACACCTTC.

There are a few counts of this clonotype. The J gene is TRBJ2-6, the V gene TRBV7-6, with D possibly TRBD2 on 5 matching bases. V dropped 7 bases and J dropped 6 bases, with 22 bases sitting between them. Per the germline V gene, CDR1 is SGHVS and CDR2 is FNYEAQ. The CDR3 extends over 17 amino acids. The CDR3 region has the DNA TGTGCCAGCACCCTAGGGCGGGTCCCCTATGAGGCCAACGTCCTGACTTTC. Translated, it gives CASTLGRVPYEANVLTF.

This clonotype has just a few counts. The CDR3 reads CSVEVGGYGYTF. CDR3 DNA sequence: TGCAGCGTTGAGGTGGGGGGCTATGGCTACACCTTC. J is TRBJ1-2 and V is TRBV29-1; tentatively, D is TRBD1 (5 bases). Deletions cut 3 bases from V and 4 bases from J, with 9 bases between. This CDR3 has 12 amino acids. In germline, CDR1 is SQVTM, CDR2 ANQGSEA.

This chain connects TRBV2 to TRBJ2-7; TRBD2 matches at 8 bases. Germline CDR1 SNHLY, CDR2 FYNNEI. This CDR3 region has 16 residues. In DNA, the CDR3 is TGTGCCAGCAGTGAAGCGGGGAGCGGGAGTGAGTATGAGCGGTACGTC. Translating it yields CASSEAGSGSEYERYV.